This is a list of T cell receptor beta chains from one sample in a study of OX40 agonist ivuxolimab in advanced cancers. The table came from immunoSEQ multiplex PCR; TCRdb's copy has only in-frame clones and leaves some out. The profile covers 65,000 to 80,000 clones, with 80% to 90% appearing a single time and under 2.5% taken by the ten largest. The input for sequencing was CD4+ or CD8+ T cells sorted from blood, taken in a trial of the OX40 agonist ivuxolimab. The receptors were gathered from an adult with an advanced solid tumor such as melanoma, head and neck, liver or kidney cancer. The CDR3 runs from the conserved cysteine through the conserved F or W. A D gene is named only where the DNA matches it firmly. The size of a clone is reported for some rows only, either as once, few or many, or as a class for expanded clones.

cdr3_length	clone_size	v_call	j_call	d_call	cdr3_aa	cdr3_nt
14	.	TRBV5-1	TRBJ1-1	.	CASSLGGQNTEAFF	TGCGCCAGCAGCTTGGGAGGGCAGAACACTGAAGCTTTCTTT
12	.	TRBV5-1	TRBJ2-7	TRBD2	CASSLESGGQYF	TGCGCCAGCAGCTTGGAGAGCGGGGGGCAGTACTTC
11	.	TRBV18	TRBJ1-1	.	CASSTGFEAFF	TGTGCCAGCTCCACAGGGTTTGAAGCTTTCTTT
15	.	TRBV5-8	TRBJ2-5	.	CASSLDISNQETQYF	TGTGCCAGCAGCTTGGATATCAGTAACCAAGAGACCCAGTACTTC
15	.	TRBV19	TRBJ1-2	TRBD1	CASIARGQGVGGYTF	TGTGCCAGTATTGCCCGCGGACAGGGAGTGGGGGGCTACACCTTC
12	.	TRBV4-3	TRBJ1-6	.	CASSQVGGTLHF	TGCGCCAGCAGCCAAGTGGGTGGGACCCTCCACTTT
14	.	TRBV7-3	TRBJ2-2	.	CASSLTGSAGELFF	TGTGCCAGCAGCTTAACCGGTAGTGCCGGGGAGCTGTTTTTT
15	.	TRBV7-3	TRBJ2-1	.	CASSLTSVTYNEQFF	TGTGCCAGCAGCTTAACATCTGTGACCTACAATGAGCAGTTCTTC
15	.	TRBV28	TRBJ1-1	.	CASSLTGAGNTEAFF	TGTGCCAGCAGTCTTACGGGCGCAGGGAACACTGAAGCTTTCTTT
14	.	TRBV30	TRBJ2-5	.	CAWSVPARQETQYF	TGTGCCTGGAGTGTACCCGCGAGACAAGAGACCCAGTACTTC
15	few	TRBV11-2	TRBJ1-2	.	CASSLAFRQEYGYTF	TGTGCCAGCAGCTTAGCGTTTAGGCAGGAATATGGCTACACCTTC
13	.	TRBV6-5	TRBJ2-3	TRBD1	CASSRQGSDTQYF	TGTGCCAGCAGCCGACAGGGTTCAGATACGCAGTATTTT
15	.	TRBV6-1	TRBJ2-2	TRBD2	CASTGRGGGTGELFF	TGTGCCAGCACTGGGCGGGGCGGGGGCACCGGGGAGCTGTTTTTT
14	.	TRBV28	TRBJ1-1	.	CASSPGRAPTEAFF	TGTGCCAGCAGTCCAGGACGGGCCCCCACTGAAGCTTTCTTT
15	.	TRBV2	TRBJ2-3	.	CASSAEASGGDTQYF	TGTGCCAGCAGTGCTGAGGCGTCCGGTGGGGATACGCAGTATTTT
16	.	TRBV28	TRBJ2-7	TRBD2	CASSPVRGGGSYEQYF	TGTGCCAGCAGTCCCGTTCGGGGGGGCGGATCCTACGAGCAGTACTTC
13	.	TRBV7-2	TRBJ2-7	.	CASSLDRAYEQYF	TGTGCCAGCAGCTTAGACAGGGCCTACGAGCAGTACTTC
15	.	TRBV28	TRBJ1-4	TRBD1	CASSFPGTVNEKLFF	TGTGCCAGCAGTTTCCCCGGGACAGTTAATGAAAAACTGTTTTTT
17	.	TRBV18	TRBJ2-7	TRBD1	CASSPRDRGRNWGEQYF	TGTGCCAGCTCACCACGGGACAGGGGGCGAAATTGGGGCGAGCAGTACTTC
13	.	TRBV28	TRBJ1-1	TRBD1	CAARGLMNTEAFF	TGTGCCGCCAGGGGGTTAATGAACACTGAAGCTTTCTTT
13	.	TRBV5-4	TRBJ2-5	.	CASKTGATETQYF	TGTGCCAGCAAGACGGGAGCTACGGAGACCCAGTACTTC
14	.	TRBV28	TRBJ2-7	.	CASTLDISSYEQYF	TGTGCCAGCACCCTGGACATTAGCTCCTACGAGCAGTACTTC